Below are 5 T cell receptor beta chains sequenced from a single sample in a study of T cell repertoires in cytomegalovirus infection. From the reads, TCRdb called clonotypes with MiXCR, one entry per CDR3 protein. The sample lists approximately 250,000 distinct CDR3 sequences; approximately 9% were seen once. The material sequenced was PBMCs. These receptors were taken from a human donor in good health (CMV status not recorded). Some clones in this sample may be carry-over from other donors' samples.

This clonotype was counted a few times. The CDR3 DNA sequence: TGCAGTGCTAGTCGAGGACAGGGGGGAAGAGAGACCCAGTACTTC. Its translation: CSASRGQGGRETQYF. The chain recombines TRBV20-1 with TRBJ2-5; 10 nucleotides line up with TRBD1. Germline V lookup: CDR1 DFQATT, CDR2 SNEGSKA (reference sequence). The junction had 8 bases not matched to a gene; V was cut back by 3 bases and J by 4 bases. The CDR3 is 15 amino acids.

This clonotype was detected only a few times. The chain joins TRBV7-2 to TRBJ1-2; D may be TRBD1 (6 bases). The CDR3 has 14 residues. The V gene's germline CDR1 is SGHTA and CDR2 FQGNSA. V gave up 0 bases and J gave up 8 bases, with 13 bases separating them. The CDR3 sequence: CASSLARPGQGYTF. CDR3 coding DNA: TGTGCCAGCAGCTTAGCTCGGCCGGGACAAGGCTACACCTTC.

This clonotype came up many times. The J gene is TRBJ2-7, the V gene TRBV2; no clear D gene. Germline CDR1 reads SNHLY; CDR2 reads FYNNEI. CDR3 length: 11 amino acids. Trimming removed 6 bases at V and 3 bases at J, with 6 bases between. In DNA form, the CDR3 reads TGTGCCAGCAGGGATAACTACGAGCAGTACTTC. It translates to CASRDNYEQYF.

This clonotype was observed a handful of times. This sequence joins TRBV20-1 and TRBJ2-7, with 7 bases lining up with TRBD2. V lost 6 bases, J lost 3 bases, and 8 bases stayed unmatched. This CDR3 comprises 13 residues. Germline V gene sequence: CDR1 DFQATT, CDR2 SNEGSKA (reference sequence). The CDR3 coding sequence is TGCAGTGCGGGTAGCGGGTCGGGCTACGAGCAGTACTTC. It is translated as CSAGSGSGYEQYF.

This clonotype has just a few counts. The chain couples TRBV3-1 to TRBJ2-1; TRBD2 is a possible D gene (5 bases). Germline CDR1 is LGHDT and CDR2 is YNNKEL (reference sequence). The CDR3 length is 16 residues. V lost 1 base and J lost 9, with 19 bases in between. This CDR3 is CASSQGFSGPRSEQFF. The CDR3 DNA reads as TGTGCCAGCAGCCAAGGCTTCAGCGGACCGAGGAGTGAGCAGTTCTTC.